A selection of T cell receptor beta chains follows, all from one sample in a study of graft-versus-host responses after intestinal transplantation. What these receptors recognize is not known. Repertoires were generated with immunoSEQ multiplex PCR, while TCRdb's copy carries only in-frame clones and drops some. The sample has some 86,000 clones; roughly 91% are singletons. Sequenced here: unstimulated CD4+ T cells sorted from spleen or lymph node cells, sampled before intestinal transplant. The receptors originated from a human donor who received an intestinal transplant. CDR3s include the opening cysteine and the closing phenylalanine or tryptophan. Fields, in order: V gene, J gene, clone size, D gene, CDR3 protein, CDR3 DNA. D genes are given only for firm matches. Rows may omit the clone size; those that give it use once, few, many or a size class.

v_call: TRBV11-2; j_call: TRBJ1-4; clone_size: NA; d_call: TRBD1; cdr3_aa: CASRGDRGREKLFF; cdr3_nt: TGTGCCAGCAGGGGGGACAGGGGGCGTGAAAAACTGTTTTTT
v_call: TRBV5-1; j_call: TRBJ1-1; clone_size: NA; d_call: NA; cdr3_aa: CASSEGSGISNTEAFF; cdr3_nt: TGCGCCAGCAGCGAGGGATCGGGGATTAGTAACACTGAAGCTTTCTTT
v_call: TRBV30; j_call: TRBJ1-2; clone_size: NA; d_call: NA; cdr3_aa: CAWSPRRTAGYTF; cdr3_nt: TGTGCCTGGAGTCCCAGGAGGACAGCTGGCTACACCTTC
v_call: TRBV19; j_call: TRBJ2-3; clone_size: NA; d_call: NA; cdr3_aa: CASSDRGYSTDTQYF; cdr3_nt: TGTGCCAGTAGTGACCGGGGGTATAGCACAGATACGCAGTATTTT
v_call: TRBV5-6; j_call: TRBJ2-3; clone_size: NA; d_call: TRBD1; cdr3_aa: CASSRGTGTSTDTQYF; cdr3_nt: TGTGCCAGCAGCCGCGGGACAGGGACTAGCACAGATACGCAGTATTTT
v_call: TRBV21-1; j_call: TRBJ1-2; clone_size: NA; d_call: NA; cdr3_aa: CASSRVGTSNYGYTF; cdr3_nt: TGTGCCAGCAGCAGGGTCGGGACTTCCAACTATGGCTACACCTTC
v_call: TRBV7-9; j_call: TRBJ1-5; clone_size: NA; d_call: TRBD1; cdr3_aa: CASSPGTGIGQPQHF; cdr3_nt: TGTGCCAGCAGCCCTGGGACAGGGATTGGCCAGCCCCAGCATTTT
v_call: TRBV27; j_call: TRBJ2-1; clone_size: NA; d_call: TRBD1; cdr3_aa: CASSPYSTGLQDMDNEQFF; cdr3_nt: TGTGCCAGCAGTCCCTACTCGACAGGGCTGCAGGATATGGACAATGAGCAGTTCTTC
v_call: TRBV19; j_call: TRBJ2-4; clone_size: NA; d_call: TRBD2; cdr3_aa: CASSMTSGGLAKNIQYF; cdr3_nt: TGTGCCAGTAGTATGACTAGCGGGGGCTTAGCCAAAAACATTCAGTACTTC
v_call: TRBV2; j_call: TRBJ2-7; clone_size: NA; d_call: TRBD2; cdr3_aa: CASSRLAGASYEQYF; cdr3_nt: TGTGCCAGCAGCAGACTAGCGGGGGCCAGCTACGAGCAGTACTTC
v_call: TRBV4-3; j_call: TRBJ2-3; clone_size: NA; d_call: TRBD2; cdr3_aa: CASGKRGSDTQYF; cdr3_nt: TGCGCCAGCGGAAAGCGGGGTTCAGATACGCAGTATTTT
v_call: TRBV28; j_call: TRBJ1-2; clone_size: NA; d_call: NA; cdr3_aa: CASSFDSVPYGYTF; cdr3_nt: TGTGCCAGCAGTTTTGACAGCGTCCCCTATGGCTACACCTTC
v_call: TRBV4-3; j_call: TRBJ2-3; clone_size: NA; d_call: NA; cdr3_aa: CASSRRDSTSTDTQYF; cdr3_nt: TGCGCCAGCAGCCGGAGGGACAGCACTAGCACAGATACGCAGTATTTT
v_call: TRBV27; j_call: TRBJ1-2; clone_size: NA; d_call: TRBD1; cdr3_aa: CASSAQTGTGGSGYTF; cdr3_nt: TGTGCCAGCAGTGCTCAGACCGGGACAGGAGGGTCTGGCTACACCTTC
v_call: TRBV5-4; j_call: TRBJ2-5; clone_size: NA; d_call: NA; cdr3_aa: CASSGQPQETQYF; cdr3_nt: TGTGCCAGCAGCGGACAACCACAAGAGACCCAGTACTTC
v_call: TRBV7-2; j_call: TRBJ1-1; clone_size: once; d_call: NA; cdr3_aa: CGVWGVWSAFF; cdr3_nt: TGTGGCGTCTGGGGGGTATGGTCGGCTTTCTTT
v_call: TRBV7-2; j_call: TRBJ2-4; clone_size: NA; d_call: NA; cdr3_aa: CASSLEVMGPKNIQYF; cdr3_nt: TGTGCCAGCAGCTTAGAGGTCATGGGGCCTAAAAACATTCAGTACTTC
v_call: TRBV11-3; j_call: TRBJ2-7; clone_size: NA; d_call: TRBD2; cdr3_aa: CASSLVAGGLAGVYEQYF; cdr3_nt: TGTGCCAGCAGCTTAGTAGCGGGTGGACTAGCGGGGGTCTACGAGCAGTACTTC
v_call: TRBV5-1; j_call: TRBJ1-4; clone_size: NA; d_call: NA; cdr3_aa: CASSLAPPNEKLFF; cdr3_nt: TGCGCCAGCAGCTTAGCCCCACCTAATGAAAAACTGTTTTTT
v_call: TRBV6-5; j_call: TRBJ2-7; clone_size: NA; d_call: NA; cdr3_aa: CASSFGRTGYKQYF; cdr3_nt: TGTGCCAGCAGTTTCGGACGGACGGGATATAAGCAGTACTTC
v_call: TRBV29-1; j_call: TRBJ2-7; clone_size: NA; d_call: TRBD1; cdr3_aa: CSVGQGVYEQYF; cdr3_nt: TGCAGCGTTGGGCAGGGGGTGTACGAGCAGTACTTC
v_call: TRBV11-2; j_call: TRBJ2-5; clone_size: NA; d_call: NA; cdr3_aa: CASSVGPGETQYF; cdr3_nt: TGTGCCAGCAGCGTCGGGCCAGGGGAGACCCAGTACTTC
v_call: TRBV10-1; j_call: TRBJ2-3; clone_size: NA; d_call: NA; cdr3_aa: CASSDPPGDTQYF; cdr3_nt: TGCGCCAGCAGTGACCCTCCAGGGGATACGCAGTATTTT
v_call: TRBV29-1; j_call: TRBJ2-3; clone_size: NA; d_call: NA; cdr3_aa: CSVESRAGWPSDTQYF; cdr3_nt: TGCAGCGTTGAAAGTAGGGCAGGGTGGCCCTCGGATACGCAGTATTTT
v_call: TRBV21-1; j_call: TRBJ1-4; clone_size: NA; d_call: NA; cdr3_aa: CASSKGCGTNEKLFF; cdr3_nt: TGTGCCAGCAGCAAAGGGTGCGGAACTAATGAAAAACTGTTTTTT
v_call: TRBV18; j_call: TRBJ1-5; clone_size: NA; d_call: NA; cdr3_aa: CASSPSLGASNQPQHF; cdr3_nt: TGTGCCAGCTCACCAAGTTTAGGAGCCAGCAATCAGCCCCAGCATTTT
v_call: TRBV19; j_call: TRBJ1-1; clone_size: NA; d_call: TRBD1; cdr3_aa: CASSGQGSANTEAFF; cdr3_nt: TGTGCCAGTAGTGGACAGGGATCGGCGAACACTGAAGCTTTCTTT
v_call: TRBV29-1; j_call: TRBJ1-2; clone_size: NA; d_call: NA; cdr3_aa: CSTSGQALNYGYTF; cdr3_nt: TGCAGTACCAGTGGGCAGGCGCTTAACTATGGCTACACCTTC
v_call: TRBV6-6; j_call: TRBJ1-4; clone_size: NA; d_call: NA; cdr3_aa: CASSYRQDQKLFF; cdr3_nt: TGTGCCAGCAGTTACAGACAGGACCAAAAACTGTTTTTT
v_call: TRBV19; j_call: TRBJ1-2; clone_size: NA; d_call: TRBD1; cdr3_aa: CASSNGQGARSGYTF; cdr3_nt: TGTGCCAGTAGTAACGGACAGGGGGCGCGAAGTGGCTACACCTTC
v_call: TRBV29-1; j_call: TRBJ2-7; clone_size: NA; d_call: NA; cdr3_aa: CSVGTDRSYEQYF; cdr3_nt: TGCAGCGTTGGAACAGACCGCTCCTACGAGCAGTACTTC
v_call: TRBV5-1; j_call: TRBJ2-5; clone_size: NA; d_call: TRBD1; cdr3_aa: CASSLAGDRGWETQYF; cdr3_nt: TGCGCCAGCAGCTTGGCCGGGGACAGGGGATGGGAGACCCAGTACTTC
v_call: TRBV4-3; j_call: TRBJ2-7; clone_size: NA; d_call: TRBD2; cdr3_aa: CASKRGPEYF; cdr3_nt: TGCGCCAGCAAGCGGGGACCAGAGTACTTC
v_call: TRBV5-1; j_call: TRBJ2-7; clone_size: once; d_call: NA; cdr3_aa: CASSLRDYEQYF; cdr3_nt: TGCGCCAGCAGCTTGAGAGACTACGAGCAGTACTTC
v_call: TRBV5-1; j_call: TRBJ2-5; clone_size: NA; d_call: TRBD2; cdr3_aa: CASSPSETSGQETQYF; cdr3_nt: TGCGCCAGCAGTCCATCTGAGACTAGCGGGCAAGAGACCCAGTACTTC
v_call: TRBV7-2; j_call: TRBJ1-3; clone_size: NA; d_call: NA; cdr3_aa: CASSSPTGSSGNTIYF; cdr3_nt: TGTGCCAGCAGCTCTCCAACTGGGAGCTCTGGAAACACCATATATTTT
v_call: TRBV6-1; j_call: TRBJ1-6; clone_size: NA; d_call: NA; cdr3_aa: CASSVEEGVAPLHF; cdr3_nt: TGTGCCAGCAGTGTTGAGGAAGGGGTCGCACCCCTCCACTTT
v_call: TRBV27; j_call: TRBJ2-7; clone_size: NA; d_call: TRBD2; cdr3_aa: CASSYSGEGEQYF; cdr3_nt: TGTGCCAGCAGTTATTCGGGGGAGGGCGAGCAGTACTTC
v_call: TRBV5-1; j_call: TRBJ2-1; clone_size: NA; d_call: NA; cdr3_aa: CASSLAERLDGPNEQFF; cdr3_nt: TGCGCCAGCAGCTTGGCCGAACGACTAGACGGACCCAATGAGCAGTTCTTC
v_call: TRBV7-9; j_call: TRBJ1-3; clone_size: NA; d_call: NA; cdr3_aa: CASSLSNSGNTIYF; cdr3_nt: TGTGCCAGCAGCTTATCCAACTCTGGAAACACCATATATTTT
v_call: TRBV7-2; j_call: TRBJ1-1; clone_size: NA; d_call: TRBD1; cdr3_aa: CASSLSGGISEAFF; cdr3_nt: TGTGCCAGCAGCTTATCAGGGGGGATAAGTGAAGCTTTCTTT